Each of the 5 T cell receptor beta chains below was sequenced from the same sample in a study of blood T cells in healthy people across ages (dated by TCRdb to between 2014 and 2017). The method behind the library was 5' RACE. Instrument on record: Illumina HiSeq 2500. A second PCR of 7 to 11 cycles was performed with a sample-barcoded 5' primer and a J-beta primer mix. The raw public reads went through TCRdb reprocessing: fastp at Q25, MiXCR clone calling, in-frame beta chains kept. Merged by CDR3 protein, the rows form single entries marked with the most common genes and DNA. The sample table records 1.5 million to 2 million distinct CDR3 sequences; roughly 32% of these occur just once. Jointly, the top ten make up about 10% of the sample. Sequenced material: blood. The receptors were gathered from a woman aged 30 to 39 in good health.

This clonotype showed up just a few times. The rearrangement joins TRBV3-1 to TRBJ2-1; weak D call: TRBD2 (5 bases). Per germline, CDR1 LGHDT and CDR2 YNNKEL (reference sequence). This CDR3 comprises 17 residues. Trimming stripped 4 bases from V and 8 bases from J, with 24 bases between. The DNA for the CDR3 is TGTGCCAGCAGCCCCCAACCCGGCCTCCCAGGAGGCGATGAGCAGTTCTTC. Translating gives CASSPQPGLPGGDEQFF.

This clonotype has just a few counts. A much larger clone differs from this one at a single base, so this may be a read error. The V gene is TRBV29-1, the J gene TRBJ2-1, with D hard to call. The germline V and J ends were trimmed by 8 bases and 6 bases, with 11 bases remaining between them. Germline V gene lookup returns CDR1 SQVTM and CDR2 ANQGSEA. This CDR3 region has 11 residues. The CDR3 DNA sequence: TGCAGCACTTTGGTCCGCAATGAGCAGTTCTTC. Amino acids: CSTLVRNEQFF.

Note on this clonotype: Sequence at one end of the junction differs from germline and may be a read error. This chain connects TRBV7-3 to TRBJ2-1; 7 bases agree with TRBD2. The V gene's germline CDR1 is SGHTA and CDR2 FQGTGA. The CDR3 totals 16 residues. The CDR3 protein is CASSLKAGSSYNEQVF. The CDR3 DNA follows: TGTGCCAGCAGCCTTAAAGCGGGGAGCTCCTACAATGAGCAGGTCTTC.

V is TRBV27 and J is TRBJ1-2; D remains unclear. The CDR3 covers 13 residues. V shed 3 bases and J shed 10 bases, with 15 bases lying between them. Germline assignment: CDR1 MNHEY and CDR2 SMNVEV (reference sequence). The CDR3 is CASSFMLAGDYTF. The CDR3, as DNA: TGTGCCAGCAGTTTCATGCTCGCGGGTGACTACACCTTC.

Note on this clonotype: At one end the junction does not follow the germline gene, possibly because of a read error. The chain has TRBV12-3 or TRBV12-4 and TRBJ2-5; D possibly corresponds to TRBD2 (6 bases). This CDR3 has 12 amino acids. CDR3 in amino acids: CAGSNRGETQYF. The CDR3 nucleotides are TGTGCCGGCAGCAATCGGGGGGAGACCCAGTACTTC.